This section outlines one T cell receptor (beta chain) sequence together with its context. This clone was seen only once. This clone's antigen is unknown. Per-base qualities were not stored, and no clone one base away is much larger. Enrolling through a virtual design, the prospective study's participants ranged in age from roughly 18 to 90 years and lived across 20 to 25 United States geographic areas. In the prospective study, cohorts were assigned on the basis of participant-reported clinical history obtained from a screening survey and a study questionnaire. Recovered participants in ImmuneRACE Cohort 3 were defined by two consecutive negative NP/OP PCR tests, clearance by a healthcare professional, or resolution of symptoms. Mobile phlebotomists in the prospective study collected whole blood, serum and a nasopharyngeal or oropharyngeal swab from every participant. Additional blood draws and questionnaires over an approximately 2-month period could optionally be provided by prospective study participants. Before DNA extraction, prospective study blood samples were shipped either frozen or at room temperature.

The CDR3 holds 12 amino acids from the cysteine to the phenylalanine. Only the CDR3 region is kept as DNA, spanning 36 bases read in frame from base 1. Per the germline V gene (reference sequence), LGHDT is the CDR1 and YNNKEL is the CDR2. V is trimmed back by 6 bases and J by 10 bases, and the junction contains 6 bases that no gene match accounts for. This specimen belongs to a study of blood T cell repertoires in COVID-19 (dated by TCRdb to the early 2020s). Regarding the study in general: Samples covering the acute and convalescent phases of COVID-19 were provided by collaborators in the United States, Italy and Spain. The material from the prospective study consisted of cDNA or gDNA derived from T cells, B-cell-depleted T cells, or PBMCs. Deeply sampled blood TCRbeta repertoires from subjects exposed to, actively infected with, or recovered from COVID-19 were included in the dataset. The repertoires were released in a freely available public database meant as a resource for research on the immune response to SARS-CoV-2. The samples were drawn from two sources: the first 160 participants of the ongoing ImmuneRACE study, and 1,200 or so subjects contributed by 6 global collaborators. The sample metadata nearly always contained a de-identified subject ID, COVID-19 status, age in years and sex. Where available, HLA class I and class II types were taken from metadata supplied by the sample provider and were not determined by assay-based typing.

What the research found in general, with its limitations: The amount of clinical and demographic metadata varied by source and participant and was provided uncurated.

The immunoSEQ Assay, a bias-controlled multiplex PCR, was used to amplify TCRbeta CDR3 regions from genomic DNA. Turning to the authors' computational methods: Within the assay, amplification of reference gene primers was used to estimate how many nucleated cells each sample contained. To quantify the absolute abundance of each unique TCRbeta CDR3 rearrangement, sequence reads were collapsed and filtered. For each sample, productive Simpson clonality was calculated as the square root of Simpson's diversity index over productive rearrangements. TCRdb took over this immuneACCESS table, retaining in-frame rearrangements with V and J assigned. Such tables are incomplete; in checked studies, under half of the missing clones stem from an unresolved V gene, and the remainder is unexplained. D and trimming come from the DNA, and the V and J calls and clone size come from that table. The sample table records more than 200,000 clones; 65% to 90% of these occur just once. The ten top clones hold approximately 1.6% of the sample.

The chain is assembled from TRBV3-1 (or the pseudogene TRBV3-2) and TRBJ1-1; the junction holds 9 bases that match TRBD1. Sequenced input: PBMCs or T cells enriched from blood (not recorded which). This receptor was taken from a man aged 35-49 years who had recovered from COVID-19. CDR3 reads: CASRLDRGTAFF. The DNA sequence is as follows: TGTGCCAGCAGACTTGACAGGGGGACAGCTTTCTTT.